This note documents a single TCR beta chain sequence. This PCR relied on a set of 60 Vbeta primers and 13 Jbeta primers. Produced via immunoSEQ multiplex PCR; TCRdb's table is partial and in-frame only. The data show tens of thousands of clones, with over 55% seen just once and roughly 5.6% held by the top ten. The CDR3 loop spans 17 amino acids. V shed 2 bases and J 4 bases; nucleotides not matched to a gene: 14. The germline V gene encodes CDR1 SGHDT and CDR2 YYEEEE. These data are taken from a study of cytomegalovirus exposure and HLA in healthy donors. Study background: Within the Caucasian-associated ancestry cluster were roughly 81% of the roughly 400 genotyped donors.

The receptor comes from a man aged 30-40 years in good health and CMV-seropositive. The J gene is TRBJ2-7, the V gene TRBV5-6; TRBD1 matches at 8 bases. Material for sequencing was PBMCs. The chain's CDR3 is CASSFLTPGQAVYEQYF. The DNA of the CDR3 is TGTGCCAGCAGCTTTCTGACTCCGGGACAGGCGGTATACGAGCAGTACTTC.